The sequence of this T cell receptor beta chain was determined in a study of beta chain features in type 1 diabetes. Study results and caveats: Type 1 diabetes patients had TCRB CDR3s that were shorter (moderately but significantly so) in all four CD4+ subsets.

Investigators reverse transcribed all isolated RNA, so they sequenced expressed TCRB transcripts. Generated by immunoSEQ multiplex PCR, the TCRdb table keeps only in-frame clones and is missing some. Among some 660,000 clones listed, 11% to 15% were seen once. Notes on this clone: Its antigen remains unidentified.

The sequencing sample was made of naive CD4+ T cells from blood. The receptor's source is a man aged 18 to 29 with type 1 diabetes.

Written as DNA, the CDR3 is TGTGCCAGCAGTCCGGGACAGGGGAGCCTCGAGACCCAGTACTTC. Translating it yields CASSPGQGSLETQYF. This chain uses TRBV6-6 with TRBJ2-5, with TRBD1 identical over 10 bases. With V trimmed by 5 bases and J by 5 bases, 8 bases remained unmatched. This CDR3 is 15 amino acids long. The germline gives CDR1 MNHNY, CDR2 SVGAGI (reference sequence).